Shown below are 18 T cell receptor beta chains from a single sample sequenced in a study of T-cell memory formation after mild COVID-19. TCRdb fed the 5' RACE reads into MiXCR, producing one record per CDR3 protein. The sample carries 350,000 to 450,000 distinct CDR3 sequences, 20% to 25% recorded once. The sample consisted of PBMCs or a T cell subset sorted from them (not recorded which). The source is an adult woman who had mild COVID-19 (a few samples of this study predate the infection). Cell type and time point are not known.

The V and J genes are TRBV29-1 and TRBJ2-1; TRBD1 matches at 9 bases. In germline, CDR1 is SQVTM, CDR2 ANQGSEA. The CDR3 totals 19 residues. V lost 5 bases and J lost 4; bases outside the gene matches: 21. The CDR3 DNA sequence: TGCAGCGTTAGTAGGACAGGGGTACAGAGAGCGGCCTCTTACAATGAGCAGTTCTTC. Translation: CSVSRTGVQRAASYNEQFF.

The V call is TRBV6-5, the J call TRBJ2-7; 9 nucleotides match TRBD2. This CDR3 has 15 amino acids. V dropped 5 bases and J dropped 5; count of bases not matched to a gene: 10. Per the germline V gene, CDR1 is MNHEY and CDR2 is SVGAGI. CDR3 protein: CASSNPKREVDEQYF. CDR3 sequence (DNA): TGTGCCAGCAGTAACCCAAAGCGGGAGGTAGACGAGCAGTACTTC.

Only a few counts were recorded for this clonotype. The rearrangement links TRBV7-9 to TRBJ2-5; D is uncertain. Trimming pared 2 bases from V and 5 bases from J, leaving 15 bases between. The CDR3 is made up of 15 amino acids. Germline V CDR1 and CDR2: SEHNR, FQNEAQ (reference sequence). CDR3 in amino acids: CASSLIVGTAETQYF. CDR3 in DNA: TGTGCCAGCAGCTTAATAGTTGGCACGGCGGAGACCCAGTACTTC.

The chain uses TRBV15 and TRBJ2-3; maybe TRBD2 (5 bases). V was clipped by 6 bases and J by 6 bases, with 19 bases between them. The CDR3 is 15 residues long. CDR1 and CDR2 from the germline V gene are LNHNV and YYDKDF (reference sequence). CDR3 nucleotide sequence: TGTGCCACCAGTGAATCGAGGGTAGTATCGGATACGCAGTATTTT. Its translation: CATSESRVVSDTQYF.

The V and J genes are TRBV12-3 or TRBV12-4 and TRBJ2-7; 7 bases are a match to TRBD2. CDR3 length: 15 residues. J lost 0 bases, V lost 5 bases, and 7 bases had no gene match. CDR3 nucleotides: TGTGCCAGCAGTCCCGGGACTACCATCTCCTACGAGCAGTACTTC. Amino acid sequence: CASSPGTTISYEQYF.

This clonotype was counted between two and nine times. The chain uses TRBV15 and TRBJ2-5; either TRBD1 or TRBD2 may fit D (5 bases each). Germline V gene data show CDR1 as LNHNV and CDR2 as YYDKDF (reference sequence). Between the trimmed V and J ends, which lost 1 base and 5 bases, there was a span of 14 bases. The CDR3 totals 15 residues. CDR3 sequence reads: CATSRGGGPRETQYF. In DNA form, the CDR3 reads TGTGCCACCAGCAGAGGGGGCGGGCCCCGCGAGACCCAGTACTTC.

The chain carries TRBV3-1 and TRBJ2-7, with D perhaps TRBD1 (6 bases). V was trimmed by 1 base and J by 2 bases, leaving 12 bases between them. CDR1 is LGHDT, CDR2 YNNKEL, per germline (reference sequence). The CDR3 extends over 15 amino acids. CDR3 sequence reads: CASSQAGARTYEQYF. The CDR3 DNA is TGTGCCAGCAGCCAAGCAGGGGCGCGAACCTACGAGCAGTACTTC.

This sequence joins TRBV12-3 or TRBV12-4 and TRBJ1-1; a weak D match, TRBD1 (6 bases). Trimming cost V 4 bases and J 4 bases, with 16 bases left between them. CDR3 size: 15 residues. For the CDR3, the DNA is TGTGCCAGCAGTTCAACAGGGATGGTTAGCACTGAAGCTTTCTTT. It specifies CASSSTGMVSTEAFF.

J is TRBJ2-5 and V is TRBV11-3; 9 nucleotides align to TRBD1. In germline, CDR1 is SGHNT, CDR2 YENEEA. J lost 3 bases, V lost 1 base, and 3 bases had no gene match. The CDR3 is 15 residues long. CDR3 amino acids: CASSLGRTGEETQYF. The CDR3 nucleotides read TGTGCCAGCAGCTTAGGACGGACAGGGGAAGAGACCCAGTACTTC.

This clonotype was counted between two and nine times. The V call is TRBV6-6, the J call TRBJ1-5, with 8 bases that match TRBD1. The CDR3 has 16 amino acids. Germline-derived CDR1 and CDR2 are MNHNY and SVGAGI (reference sequence). The trim removed 4 bases at V and 0 bases at J, leaving 5 bases unmatched. The CDR3 loop is CASSSDRGYSNQPQHF. The CDR3 DNA sequence: TGTGCCAGCAGTTCAGACAGGGGTTATAGCAATCAGCCCCAGCATTTT.

The sample holds a few counts of this clonotype. The chain links TRBV3-1 to TRBJ2-3; 11 bases line up with TRBD2. The CDR3 sequence is 17 residues long. V shed 5 bases and J 2 bases; nucleotides not matched to a gene: 9. Germline assignment: CDR1 LGHDT and CDR2 YNNKEL (reference sequence). CDR3 coding DNA: TGTGCCAGCAGCTCTCAGACTAGCGGGGTTATCACAGATACGCAGTATTTT. Translated, it gives CASSSQTSGVITDTQYF.

This sequence joins TRBV11-2 and TRBJ2-7; no clear D. The germline V and J ends were trimmed by 0 bases and 6 bases, with 15 bases remaining between them. This CDR3 has 15 residues. The germline V gene has CDR1 SGHAT and CDR2 FQNNGV. Here the CDR3 reads CASSLDLFSSGEQYF. The CDR3 DNA reads as TGTGCCAGCAGCTTAGATCTATTTTCATCGGGCGAGCAGTACTTC.

The V and J genes are TRBV20-1 and TRBJ1-2; D is unclear. The V end was cut by 5 bases, the J end by 8 bases, with 15 bases between. CDR3 size: 12 residues. Germline CDR1 is DFQATT and CDR2 is SNEGSKA (reference sequence). The CDR3 DNA sequence: TGCAGTGCTGACCAGGTACCGGGCGGCTACACCTTC. Protein: CSADQVPGGYTF.

This chain links TRBV7-9 with TRBJ2-7; no firm D call. The CDR3 is 15 amino acids. Deletions cut 4 bases from V and 2 bases from J, with 15 bases between. Germline V gene lookup returns CDR1 SEHNR and CDR2 FQNEAQ (reference sequence). CDR3 DNA sequence: TGTGCCAGCAGCTCCGGAGAATCCCATCCCTACGAGCAGTACTTC. Its translation: CASSSGESHPYEQYF. The whole variable domain, remainder taken from reference TRBV7-9 and TRBJ2-7, is DTGVSQNPRHKITKRGQNVTFRCDPISEHNRLYWYRQTLGQGPEFLTYFQNEAQLEKSRLLSDRFSAERPKGSFSTLEIQRTEQGDSAMYLCASSSGESHPYEQYFGPGTRLTVT.

The rearrangement uses TRBV24-1 and TRBJ2-7; TRBD2 might be the D (5 bases). With 5 bases removed from V and 7 bases from J, the gap between germline ends came to 11 bases. CDR3 length: 12 amino acids. Germline V lookup: CDR1 KGHDR, CDR2 SFDVKD. The CDR3 protein is CATSGGSGEQYF. The CDR3 DNA sequence: TGTGCCACCAGTGGCGGGTCGGGAGAGCAGTACTTC.

V and J are TRBV7-9 and TRBJ1-1; TRBD1 is a possible D gene (6 bases). The length of the CDR3 is 11 residues. Germline CDR1 SEHNR, CDR2 FQNEAQ (reference sequence). V lost 5 bases and J lost 10, with 11 bases in between. The CDR3 loop is CASSQQGRAFF. In DNA, the CDR3 is TGTGCCAGCAGCCAACAGGGAAGAGCTTTCTTT.

The chain recombines TRBV5-1 with TRBJ2-1; 10 positions agree with TRBD2. Losses at the gene ends were 0 bases for V and 4 bases for J; bases not matched to a gene: 7. Per germline, CDR1 SGHRS and CDR2 YFSETQ. This CDR3 is built from 17 residues. The CDR3 DNA reads TGCGCCAGCAGCTTGGGGGATAGCGGGGGGCCGTACAATGAGCAGTTCTTC. This encodes CASSLGDSGGPYNEQFF.

This clonotype occurred a few times. The rearrangement links TRBV12-3 or TRBV12-4 to TRBJ2-2; no definite D call. The CDR3 has 15 residues. Trimming removed 6 bases from V and 1 base from J, with 12 bases in between. The CDR3 reads CASSRLGRNTGELFF. DNA for the CDR3: TGTGCCAGCAGCCGATTAGGCAGGAACACCGGGGAGCTGTTTTTT.